The entry below gives a single T cell receptor beta chain sequence along with its context. This sample was included in a study of CD8 T cells in Susac syndrome. Random hexamers were used to reverse transcribe an amount of about 0.5 to 1 ug RNA. immunoSEQ multiplex PCR amplified TCR beta CDR3 across 54 Vbeta, 13 Jbeta. From the immunoSEQ multiplex PCR reads, TCRdb called clonotypes with MiXCR, one entry per CDR3 protein. In the table there are under 110,000 distinct CDR3 sequences, approximately 95% of which are singletons. This CDR3 has 15 amino acids. Germline V CDR1 and CDR2: LGHNT, FRNRAP. Germline trimming cut 2 bases from V and 10 bases from J; bases unmatched to any gene: 10.

Sample: CD8+ T cells from PBMCs. The chain recombines TRBV12-5 with TRBJ2-1; 8 nucleotides align to TRBD2. The TCR was taken from a human donor with Susac syndrome. CDR3 region: CASGLYWPAGEEQFF. CDR3 bases: TGTGCTAGTGGTTTGTATTGGCCAGCGGGGGAGGAGCAGTTCTTC.